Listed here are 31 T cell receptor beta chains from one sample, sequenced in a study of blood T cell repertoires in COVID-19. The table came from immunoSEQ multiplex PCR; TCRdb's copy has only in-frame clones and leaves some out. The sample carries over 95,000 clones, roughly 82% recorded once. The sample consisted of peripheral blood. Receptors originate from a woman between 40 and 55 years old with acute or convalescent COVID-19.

Here the CDR3 reads CASSPIAGGTYEQYF. For the CDR3, the DNA is TGCGCCAGCAGCCCAATAGCGGGGGGGACCTACGAGCAGTACTTC. The chain is built from TRBV5-1 and TRBJ2-7, with 11 bases matching TRBD2. The CDR3 is 15 amino acids. With 4 bases clipped from V and 2 bases from J, the junction kept 5 bases outside the gene matches. CDR1 is SGHRS and CDR2 is YFSETQ in the germline V gene. The complete variable domain, with remaining parts taken from reference TRBV5-1 and TRBJ2-7, reads KAGVTQTPRYLIKTRGQQVTLSCSPISGHRSVSWYQQTPGQGLQFLFEYFSETQRNKGNFPGRFSGRQFSNSRSEMNVSTLELGDSALYLCASSPIAGGTYEQYFGPGTRLTVT.

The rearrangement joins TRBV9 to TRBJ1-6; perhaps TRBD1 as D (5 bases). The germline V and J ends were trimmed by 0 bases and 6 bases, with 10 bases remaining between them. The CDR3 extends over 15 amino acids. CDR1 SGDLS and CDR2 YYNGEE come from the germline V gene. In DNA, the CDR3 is TGTGCCAGCAGCGTAGTGGGACTCACTAATTCACCCCTCCACTTT. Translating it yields CASSVVGLTNSPLHF.

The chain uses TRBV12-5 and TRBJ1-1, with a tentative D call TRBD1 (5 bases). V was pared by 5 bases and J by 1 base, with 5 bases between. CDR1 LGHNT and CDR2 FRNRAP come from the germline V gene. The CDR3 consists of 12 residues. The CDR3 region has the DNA TGTGCTAGTGGTCAGGGGAACACTGAAGCTTTCTTT. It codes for CASGQGNTEAFF. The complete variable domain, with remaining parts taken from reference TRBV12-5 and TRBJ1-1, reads DARVTQTPRHKVTEMGQEVTMRCQPILGHNTVFWYRQTMMQGLELLAYFRNRAPLDDSGMPKDRFSAEMPDATLATLKIQPSEPRDSAVYFCASGQGNTEAFFGQGTRLTVV.

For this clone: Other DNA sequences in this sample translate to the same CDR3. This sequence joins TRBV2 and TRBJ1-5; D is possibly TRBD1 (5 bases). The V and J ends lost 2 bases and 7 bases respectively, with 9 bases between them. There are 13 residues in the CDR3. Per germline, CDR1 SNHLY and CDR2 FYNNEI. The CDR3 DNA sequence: TGTGCCAGCAGTGAATTAAGGGGACAGCCCCAGCATTTT. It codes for CASSELRGQPQHF.

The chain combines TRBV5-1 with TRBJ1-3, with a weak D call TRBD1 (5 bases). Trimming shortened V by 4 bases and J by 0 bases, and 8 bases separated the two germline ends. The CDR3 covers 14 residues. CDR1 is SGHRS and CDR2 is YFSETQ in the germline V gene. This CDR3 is CASSDGGSGNTIYF. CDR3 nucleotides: TGCGCCAGCAGCGACGGGGGCTCTGGAAACACCATATATTTT.

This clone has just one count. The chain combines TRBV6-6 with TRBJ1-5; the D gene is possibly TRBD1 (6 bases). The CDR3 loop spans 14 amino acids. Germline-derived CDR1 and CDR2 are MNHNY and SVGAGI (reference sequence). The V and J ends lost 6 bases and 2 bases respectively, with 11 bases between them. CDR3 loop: CASRSQGGNQPQHF. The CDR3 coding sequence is TGTGCCAGCAGGTCACAGGGAGGCAATCAGCCCCAGCATTTT.

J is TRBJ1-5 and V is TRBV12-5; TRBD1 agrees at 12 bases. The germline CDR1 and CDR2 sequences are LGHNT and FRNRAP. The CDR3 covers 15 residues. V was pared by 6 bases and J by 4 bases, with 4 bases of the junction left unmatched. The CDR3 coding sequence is TGTGCTAGTGGCAGGGACAGGGGGCTTAATCAGCCCCAGCATTTT. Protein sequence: CASGRDRGLNQPQHF.

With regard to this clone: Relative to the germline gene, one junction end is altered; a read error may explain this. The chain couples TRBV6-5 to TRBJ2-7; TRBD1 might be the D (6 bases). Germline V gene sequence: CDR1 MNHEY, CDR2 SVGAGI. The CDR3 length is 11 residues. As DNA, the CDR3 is TGTGCCAGCAGGGATACAGGGTCTCTCCACTTC. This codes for CASRDTGSLHF.

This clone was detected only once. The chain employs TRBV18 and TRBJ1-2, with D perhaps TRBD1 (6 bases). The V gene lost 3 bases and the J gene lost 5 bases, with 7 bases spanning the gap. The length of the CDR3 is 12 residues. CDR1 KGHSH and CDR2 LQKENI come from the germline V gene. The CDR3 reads CASSPDSYGYTF. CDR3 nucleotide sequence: TGTGCCAGCTCACCGGACAGTTATGGCTACACCTTC.

The CDR3 region is CASSFARGGYTF. In DNA form, the CDR3 reads TGTGCCAGCAGCTTCGCCCGGGGAGGCTACACCTTC. The V gene is TRBV5-5, the J gene TRBJ1-2; D is unresolved. With 2 bases removed from V and 8 bases from J, the gap between germline ends came to 10 bases. The CDR3 consists of 12 residues. CDR1 SGHKS and CDR2 YYEKEE come from the germline V gene (reference sequence).

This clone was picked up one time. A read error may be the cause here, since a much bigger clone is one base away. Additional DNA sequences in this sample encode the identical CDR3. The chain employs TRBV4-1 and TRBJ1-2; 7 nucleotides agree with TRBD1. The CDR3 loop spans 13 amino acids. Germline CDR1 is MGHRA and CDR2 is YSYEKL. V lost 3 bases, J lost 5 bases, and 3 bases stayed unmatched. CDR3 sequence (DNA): TGCGCCAGCAGCCAGCCGACAGGGTATGGCTACACCTTC. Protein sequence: CASSQPTGYGYTF.

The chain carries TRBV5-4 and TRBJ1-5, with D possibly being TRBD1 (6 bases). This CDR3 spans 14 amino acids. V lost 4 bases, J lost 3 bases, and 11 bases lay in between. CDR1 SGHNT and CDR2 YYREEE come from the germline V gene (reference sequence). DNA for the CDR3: TGTGCCAGCAGCCGCGCAGGGGTCAATCAGCCCCAGCATTTT. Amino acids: CASSRAGVNQPQHF.

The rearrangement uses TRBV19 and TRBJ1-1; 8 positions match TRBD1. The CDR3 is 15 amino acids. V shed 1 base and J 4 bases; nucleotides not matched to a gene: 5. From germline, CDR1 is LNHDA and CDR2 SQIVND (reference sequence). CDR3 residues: CASSIGTGRITEAFF. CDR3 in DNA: TGTGCCAGTAGTATAGGGACAGGGCGGATCACTGAAGCTTTCTTT.

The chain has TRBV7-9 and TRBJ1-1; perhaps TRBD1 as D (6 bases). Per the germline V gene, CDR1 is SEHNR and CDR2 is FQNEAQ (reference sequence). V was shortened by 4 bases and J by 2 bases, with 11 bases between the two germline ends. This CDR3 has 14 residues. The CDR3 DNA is TGTGCCAGCAGCTCGGGACAACTAAACACTGAAGCTTTCTTT. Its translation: CASSSGQLNTEAFF.

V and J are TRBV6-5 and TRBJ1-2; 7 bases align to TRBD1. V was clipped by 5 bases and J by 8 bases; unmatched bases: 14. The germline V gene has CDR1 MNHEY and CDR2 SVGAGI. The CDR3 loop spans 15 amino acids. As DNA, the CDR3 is TGTGCCAGCAGTCCCCGGACAGGTTTAGAATCCGGCTACACCTTC. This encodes CASSPRTGLESGYTF.

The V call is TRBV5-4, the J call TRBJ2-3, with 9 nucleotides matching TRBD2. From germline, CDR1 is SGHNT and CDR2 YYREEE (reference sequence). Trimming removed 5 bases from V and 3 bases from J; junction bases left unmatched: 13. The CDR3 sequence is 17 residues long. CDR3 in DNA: TGTGCCAGCAGTTTCCGTGGGAGTAGCGGGGGAACAGATACGCAGTATTTT. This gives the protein CASSFRGSSGGTDTQYF.

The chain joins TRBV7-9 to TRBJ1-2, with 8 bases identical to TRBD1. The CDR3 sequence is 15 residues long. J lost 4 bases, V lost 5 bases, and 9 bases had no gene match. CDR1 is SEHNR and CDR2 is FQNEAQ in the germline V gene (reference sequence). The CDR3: CASSPGTGFIYGYTF. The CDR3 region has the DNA TGTGCCAGCAGCCCCGGGACAGGATTTATCTATGGCTACACCTTC.

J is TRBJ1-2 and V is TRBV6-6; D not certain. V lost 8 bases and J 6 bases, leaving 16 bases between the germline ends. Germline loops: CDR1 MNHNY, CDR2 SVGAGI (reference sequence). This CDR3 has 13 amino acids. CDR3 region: CASSHPHADGYTF. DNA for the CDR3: TGTGCCAGCTCCCATCCGCATGCGGATGGCTACACCTTC.

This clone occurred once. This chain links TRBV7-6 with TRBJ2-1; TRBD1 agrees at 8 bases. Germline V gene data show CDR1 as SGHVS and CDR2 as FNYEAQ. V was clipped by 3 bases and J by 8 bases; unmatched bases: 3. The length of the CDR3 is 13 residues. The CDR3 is CASSFDRGDEQFF. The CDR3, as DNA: TGTGCCAGCAGCTTCGACAGGGGCGATGAGCAGTTCTTC.

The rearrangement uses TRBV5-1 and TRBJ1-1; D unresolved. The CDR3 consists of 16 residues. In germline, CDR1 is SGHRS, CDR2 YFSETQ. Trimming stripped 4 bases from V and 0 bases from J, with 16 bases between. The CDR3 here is CASSLRAGRVNTEAFF. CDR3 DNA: TGCGCCAGCAGCCTGAGGGCGGGTAGGGTGAACACTGAAGCTTTCTTT.

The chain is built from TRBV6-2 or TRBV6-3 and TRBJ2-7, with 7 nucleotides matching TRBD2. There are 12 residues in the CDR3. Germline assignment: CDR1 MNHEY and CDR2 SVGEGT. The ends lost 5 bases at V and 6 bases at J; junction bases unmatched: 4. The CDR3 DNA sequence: TGTGCCAGCAGTCGGACTAGAGGCGAGCAGTACTTC. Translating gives CASSRTRGEQYF.

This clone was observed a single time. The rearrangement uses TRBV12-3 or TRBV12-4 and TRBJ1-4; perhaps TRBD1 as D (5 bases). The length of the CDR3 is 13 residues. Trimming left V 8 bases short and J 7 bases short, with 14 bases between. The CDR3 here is CASREMGVEKLFF. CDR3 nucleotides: TGTGCCAGCCGGGAGATGGGGGTTGAAAAACTGTTTTTT.

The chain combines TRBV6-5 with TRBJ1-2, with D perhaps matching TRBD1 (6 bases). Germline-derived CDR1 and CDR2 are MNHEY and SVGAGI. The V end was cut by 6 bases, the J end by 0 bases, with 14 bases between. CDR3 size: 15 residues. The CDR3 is CASREGGNSNYGYTF. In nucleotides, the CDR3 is TGTGCCAGCAGGGAGGGGGGGAACTCTAACTATGGCTACACCTTC.

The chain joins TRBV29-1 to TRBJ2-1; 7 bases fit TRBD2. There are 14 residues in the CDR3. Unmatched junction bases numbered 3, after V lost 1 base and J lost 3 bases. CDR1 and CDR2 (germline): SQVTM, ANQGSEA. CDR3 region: CSVEARGIYNEQFF. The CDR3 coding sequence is TGCAGCGTTGAAGCGCGGGGGATCTACAATGAGCAGTTCTTC.

The CDR3 sequence: CAWSWGGGSYEQYF. The CDR3 nucleotides read TGTGCCTGGAGTTGGGGCGGGGGGTCATACGAGCAGTACTTC. The chain links TRBV30 to TRBJ2-7, with 8 positions matching TRBD2. V lost 2 bases, J lost 4 bases, and 7 bases stayed unmatched. The CDR3 runs 14 residues. Germline V gene data show CDR1 as GTSNPN and CDR2 as SVGIG (reference sequence).

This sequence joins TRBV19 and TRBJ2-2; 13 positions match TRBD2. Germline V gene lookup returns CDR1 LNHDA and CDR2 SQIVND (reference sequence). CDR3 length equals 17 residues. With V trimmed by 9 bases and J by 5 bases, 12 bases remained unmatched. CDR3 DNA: TGTGCCAGCCTGTATACGACTAGCGGGGGGAGAACCGGGGAGCTGTTTTTT. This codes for CASLYTTSGGRTGELFF.

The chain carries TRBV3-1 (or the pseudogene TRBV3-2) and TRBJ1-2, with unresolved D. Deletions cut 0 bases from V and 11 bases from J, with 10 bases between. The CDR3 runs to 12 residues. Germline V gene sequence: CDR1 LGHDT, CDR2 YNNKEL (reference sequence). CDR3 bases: TGTGCCAGCAGCCAAGACGGGGTGTTGTACACCTTC. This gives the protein CASSQDGVLYTF.

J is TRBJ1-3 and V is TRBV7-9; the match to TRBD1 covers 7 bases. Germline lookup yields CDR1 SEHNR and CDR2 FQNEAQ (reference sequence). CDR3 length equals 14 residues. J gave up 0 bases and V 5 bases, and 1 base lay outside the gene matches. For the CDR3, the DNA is TGTGCCAGCAGCCGGACAGGCTCTGGAAACACCATATATTTT. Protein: CASSRTGSGNTIYF.

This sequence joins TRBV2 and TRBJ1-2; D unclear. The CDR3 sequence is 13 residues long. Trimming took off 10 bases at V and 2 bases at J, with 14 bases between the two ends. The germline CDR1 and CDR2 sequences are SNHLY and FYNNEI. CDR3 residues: CATTNYWNYGYTF. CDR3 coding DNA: TGTGCCACCACCAACTACTGGAACTATGGCTACACCTTC. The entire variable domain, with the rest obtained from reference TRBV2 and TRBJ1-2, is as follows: EPEVTQTPSHQVTQMGQEVILRCVPISNHLYFYWYRQILGQKVEFLVSFYNNEISEKSEIFDDQFSVERPDGSNFTLKIRSTKLEDSAMYFCATTNYWNYGYTFGSGTRLTVV.

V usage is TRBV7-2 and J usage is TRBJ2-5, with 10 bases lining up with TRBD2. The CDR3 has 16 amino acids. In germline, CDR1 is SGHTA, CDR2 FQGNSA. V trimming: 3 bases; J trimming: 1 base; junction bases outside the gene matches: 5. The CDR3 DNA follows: TGTGCCAGCAGCTTGTCGTCTAGCGGGGGCCAAGAGACCCAGTACTTC. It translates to CASSLSSSGGQETQYF.

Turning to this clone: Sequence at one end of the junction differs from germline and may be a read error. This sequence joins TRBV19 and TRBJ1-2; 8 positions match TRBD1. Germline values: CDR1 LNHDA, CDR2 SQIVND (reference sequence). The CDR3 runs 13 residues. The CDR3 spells CASSLDRGYGYTF. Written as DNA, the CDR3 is TGTGCCAGTAGTCTAGACAGGGGCTATGGCTACACCTTC.